This T cell receptor beta chain was profiled in a study of T cell responses to AZD1222 COVID-19 vaccine. Assay used: immunoSEQ multiplex PCR; TCRdb lists only in-frame clones, some missing. The sample lists about 120,000 clones; 85% to 95% were seen once. Germline V gene sequence: CDR1 LGHDT, CDR2 YNNKEL (reference sequence). The CDR3 covers 13 residues. The V and J ends lost 0 bases and 6 bases respectively, with 8 bases between them. The sequencing here drew on peripheral blood, taken on day 0 of AZD1222 vaccination. The TCR originated in an adult in good health. The genes are TRBV3-1 (or the pseudogene TRBV3-2) and TRBJ1-1, with D possibly being TRBD1 (5 bases). The CDR3 loop is CASSQELGAEAFF. In nucleotides, the CDR3 is TGTGCCAGCAGCCAAGAACTGGGGGCTGAAGCTTTCTTT.